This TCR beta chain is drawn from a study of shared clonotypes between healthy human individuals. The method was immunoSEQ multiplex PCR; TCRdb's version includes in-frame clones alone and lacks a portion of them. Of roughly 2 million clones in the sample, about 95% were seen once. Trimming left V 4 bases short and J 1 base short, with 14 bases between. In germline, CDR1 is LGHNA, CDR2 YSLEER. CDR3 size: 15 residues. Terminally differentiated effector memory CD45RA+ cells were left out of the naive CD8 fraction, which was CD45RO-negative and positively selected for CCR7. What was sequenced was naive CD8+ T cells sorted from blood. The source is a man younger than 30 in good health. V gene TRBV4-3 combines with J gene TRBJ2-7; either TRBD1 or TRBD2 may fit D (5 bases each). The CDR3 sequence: CASSPGADGSYEQYF. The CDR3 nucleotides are TGCGCCAGCAGCCCCGGGGCGGACGGGTCCTACGAGCAGTACTTC.